Below, 21 T cell receptor beta chains from the same sample are listed, as sequenced in a study of neurological immune-mediated disorders. Each CDR3 protein gets one entry after TCRdb re-called the 5' RACE reads with MiXCR. The table lists under 80,000 distinct CDR3 sequences, about 4.2% of them singletons, with 1% to 1.5% in the top ten. Specimen: PBMCs. Receptors were obtained from a man aged 25 to 40 with multiple sclerosis.

The table lists this clonotype with many counts. This sequence joins TRBV10-3 and TRBJ2-5; D may be TRBD2 (5 bases). Trimming pared 2 bases from V and 4 bases from J, leaving 8 bases between. Germline-derived CDR1 and CDR2 are ENHRY and SYGVKD. The CDR3 spans 13 residues. The CDR3 protein is CAISEGLRETQYF. The CDR3 nucleotides read TGTGCCATCAGTGAGGGACTCCGAGAGACCCAGTACTTC.

This clonotype occurred many times. The chain joins TRBV12-5 to TRBJ1-3; the D gene is possibly TRBD1 (5 bases). Per the germline V gene, CDR1 is LGHNT and CDR2 is FRNRAP. This CDR3 has 17 amino acids. V lost 6 bases and J 1 base, leaving 19 bases between the germline ends. CDR3 region: CASGSPTWGVSGNTIYF. DNA for the CDR3: TGTGCTAGTGGCTCACCTACCTGGGGGGTTTCTGGAAACACCATATATTTT.

This clonotype has ten or more counts. The V and J genes are TRBV20-1 and TRBJ2-3; 13 bases are a match to TRBD2. This CDR3 has 15 residues. Germline lookup yields CDR1 DFQATT and CDR2 SNEGSKA (reference sequence). The J segment lost 5 bases and the V segment lost 6 bases, leaving 8 bases of the junction unmatched. The CDR3 DNA reads as TGCAGTGCGCGGACTAGCGGGGGCCCCGGAGATACGCAGTATTTT. Its translation: CSARTSGGPGDTQYF.

Ten or more counts support this clonotype. This chain connects TRBV5-6 to TRBJ2-3; 12 bases are a match to TRBD2. Germline V gene data show CDR1 as SGHDT and CDR2 as YYEEEE. V shed 6 bases and J 6 bases; nucleotides not matched to a gene: 11. The CDR3 has 16 residues. Written as DNA, the CDR3 is TGTGCCAGCACCAGTCTAGCGGGGGGGAAGTTGGATACGCAGTATTTT. Translated: CASTSLAGGKLDTQYF.

This chain links TRBV27 with TRBJ2-7; 10 positions match TRBD2. The CDR3 totals 15 residues. Germline CDR1 reads MNHEY; CDR2 reads SMNVEV (reference sequence). V shed 6 bases, J shed 2 bases, and the junction held 7 bases outside the gene matches. CDR3 in amino acids: CASRPLLAGTYEQYF. CDR3 DNA: TGTGCCAGCAGACCCCTACTAGCGGGGACCTACGAGCAGTACTTC.

This clonotype was seen at least ten times. This chain joins TRBV3-1 and TRBJ2-1; 11 bases agree with TRBD2. With 2 bases clipped from V and 0 bases from J, the junction kept 12 bases outside the gene matches. The CDR3 length is 20 residues. The germline V gene has CDR1 LGHDT and CDR2 YNNKEL (reference sequence). CDR3 sequence reads: CASSQSLAGGRSSSYNEQFF. CDR3 DNA: TGTGCCAGCAGCCAAAGTCTAGCGGGGGGCCGTTCCAGCTCCTACAATGAGCAGTTCTTC.

In its sample, this clonotype was seen many times. The genes are TRBV6-2 or TRBV6-3 and TRBJ2-1; TRBD2 matches at 12 bases. Germline values: CDR1 MNHEY, CDR2 SVGEGT. With V trimmed by 6 bases and J by 8 bases, 8 bases remained unmatched. This CDR3 region has 15 residues. CDR3 region: CASSSTSGGPHEQFF. CDR3 bases: TGTGCCAGCAGCTCGACTAGCGGGGGACCCCATGAGCAGTTCTTC.

This clonotype came up many times. The J gene is TRBJ1-2, the V gene TRBV12-3 or TRBV12-4; possible D gene TRBD1, 5 bases. The CDR3 has 14 amino acids. The V end lost 5 bases, the J end lost 4 bases, and 14 bases lay between the germline ends. CDR3 in DNA: TGTGCCAGCAGTCCCCGGGACCGACCCTATGGCTACACCTTC. It codes for CASSPRDRPYGYTF.

This clonotype was counted ten times or more. The chain combines TRBV12-3 or TRBV12-4 with TRBJ1-2; D may be TRBD1 (6 bases). This CDR3 region has 13 residues. V shed 5 bases and J shed 7 bases, with 14 bases lying between them. The CDR3 nucleotides read TGTGCCAGCAGTCTACAGGGCGGGCGTGGCTACACCTTC. Amino acid sequence: CASSLQGGRGYTF.

This clonotype came up many times. V usage is TRBV20-1 and J usage is TRBJ2-6; D might be TRBD1 or TRBD2, each matching 6 bases. The V gene lost 4 bases and the J gene lost 0 bases, with 10 bases spanning the gap. Germline V gives CDR1 DFQATT, CDR2 SNEGSKA (reference sequence). CDR3 size: 15 residues. CDR3 in DNA: TGCAGTGCTACTCGGGGGCTCTCTGGGGCCAACGTCCTGACTTTC. It encodes CSATRGLSGANVLTF.

This clonotype came up many times. The chain links TRBV7-8 to TRBJ2-7; tentatively, D is TRBD2 (6 bases). Looked up from germline, CDR1 is SGHVS and CDR2 is FQNEAQ. V was clipped by 1 base and J by 3 bases, with 13 bases between them. The CDR3 is made up of 15 amino acids. This CDR3 reads CASSLDGGVGYEQYF. The CDR3 nucleotides read TGTGCCAGCAGCTTAGACGGAGGGGTTGGCTACGAGCAGTACTTC. Full variable domain (remainder filled in from reference TRBV7-8 and TRBJ2-7): GAGVSQSPRYKVAKRGQDVALRCDPISGHVSLFWYQQALGQGPEFLTYFQNEAQLDKSGLPSDRFFAERPEGSVSTLKIQRTQQEDSAVYLCASSLDGGVGYEQYFGPGTRLTVT.

The CDR3 spells CASMRDDYGYTF. CDR3 DNA sequence: TGCGCCAGCATGCGGGACGACTATGGCTACACCTTC. This chain uses TRBV10-2 with TRBJ1-2; maybe TRBD1 (5 bases). Germline assignment: CDR1 WSHSY and CDR2 SAAADI. The CDR3 spans 12 residues. V dropped 7 bases and J dropped 3 bases, with 9 bases sitting between them.

Many counts were recorded for this clonotype. The gene calls are TRBV5-1 and TRBJ2-1, with no clear D. CDR3 size: 15 residues. Germline lookup yields CDR1 SGHRS and CDR2 YFSETQ. V gave up 0 bases and J gave up 4 bases, with 11 bases separating them. The CDR3 spells CASSLAETTYNEQFF. CDR3 DNA sequence: TGCGCCAGCAGCTTGGCCGAGACAACGTACAATGAGCAGTTCTTC.

This clonotype was observed many times. The chain couples TRBV29-1 to TRBJ1-2, with 7 bases aligning to TRBD1. The V and J ends lost 8 bases and 4 bases, in that order; junction bases with no gene match: 13. Germline CDR1 and CDR2: SQVTM and ANQGSEA. The CDR3 consists of 14 residues. The CDR3 loop is CSKPHRAGGYGYTF. CDR3 DNA sequence: TGCAGCAAACCCCACCGGGCAGGGGGCTATGGCTACACCTTC.

The sample holds many counts of this clonotype. V gene TRBV5-1 combines with J gene TRBJ2-5; 10 bases are shared with TRBD1. Germline V lookup: CDR1 SGHRS, CDR2 YFSETQ. The CDR3 has 14 residues. Losses at the gene ends were 4 bases for V and 4 bases for J; bases not matched to a gene: 4. Here the CDR3 DNA reads TGCGCCAGCAGCGTCGACAGGGGGCGAGAGACCCAGTACTTC. Residues: CASSVDRGRETQYF.

This clonotype was detected many times. The rearrangement links TRBV20-1 to TRBJ1-1, with a possible D match to TRBD1 (5 bases). Germline V gives CDR1 DFQATT, CDR2 SNEGSKA (reference sequence). Trimming took off 6 bases at V and 5 bases at J, with 13 bases between the two ends. The CDR3 runs 12 residues. CDR3 sequence: CSAPRQRTEAFF. In nucleotides, the CDR3 is TGCAGTGCCCCCCGACAGAGGACTGAAGCTTTCTTT.

This clonotype was found many times. This chain connects TRBV12-3 or TRBV12-4 to TRBJ1-6; no definite D call. The CDR3 spans 13 residues. The V gene lost 6 bases and the J gene lost 7 bases, with 10 bases spanning the gap. For the CDR3, the DNA is TGTGCCAGCAGCCTTAATCCGAATTCACCCCTCCACTTT. It is translated as CASSLNPNSPLHF.

This clonotype occurred many times. This sequence joins TRBV7-2 and TRBJ2-5; D tentatively fits TRBD1 or TRBD2 (6 bases each). V lost 4 bases and J lost 1, with 10 bases in between. The CDR3 contains 14 residues. The germline V gene has CDR1 SGHTA and CDR2 FQGNSA. CDR3 sequence reads: CASSYGGIQETQYF. CDR3 nucleotide sequence: TGTGCCAGCAGCTACGGGGGCATCCAAGAGACCCAGTACTTC.

In its sample, this clonotype was seen many times. This chain links TRBV12-3 or TRBV12-4 with TRBJ1-2; 9 bases line up with TRBD1. The CDR3 is 14 amino acids. The V segment lost 5 bases and the J segment 6 bases; nucleotides outside the gene matches: 7. The CDR3 loop is CASSTWTGANGYTF. The CDR3 region has the DNA TGTGCCAGCAGTACCTGGACAGGGGCCAATGGCTACACCTTC.

This clonotype was recorded many times. The rearrangement uses TRBV20-1 and TRBJ2-1; 11 bases agree with TRBD2. CDR1 DFQATT and CDR2 SNEGSKA come from the germline V gene (reference sequence). The V segment lost 6 bases and the J segment 3 bases; nucleotides outside the gene matches: 4. The CDR3 loop spans 14 amino acids. The CDR3 bases are TGCAGTGCCATAGCGGGGGGGGACTACAATGAGCAGTTCTTC. Residues: CSAIAGGDYNEQFF.

This clonotype was seen repeatedly, ten times or more. The genes are TRBV5-1 and TRBJ1-2; D is unresolved. The CDR3 runs 14 residues. The V gene's germline CDR1 is SGHRS and CDR2 YFSETQ. V gave up 1 base and J gave up 3 bases, with 10 bases separating them. The CDR3 is CASSLRQADYGYTF. The CDR3 DNA sequence: TGCGCCAGCAGCTTGCGGCAGGCCGACTATGGCTACACCTTC.